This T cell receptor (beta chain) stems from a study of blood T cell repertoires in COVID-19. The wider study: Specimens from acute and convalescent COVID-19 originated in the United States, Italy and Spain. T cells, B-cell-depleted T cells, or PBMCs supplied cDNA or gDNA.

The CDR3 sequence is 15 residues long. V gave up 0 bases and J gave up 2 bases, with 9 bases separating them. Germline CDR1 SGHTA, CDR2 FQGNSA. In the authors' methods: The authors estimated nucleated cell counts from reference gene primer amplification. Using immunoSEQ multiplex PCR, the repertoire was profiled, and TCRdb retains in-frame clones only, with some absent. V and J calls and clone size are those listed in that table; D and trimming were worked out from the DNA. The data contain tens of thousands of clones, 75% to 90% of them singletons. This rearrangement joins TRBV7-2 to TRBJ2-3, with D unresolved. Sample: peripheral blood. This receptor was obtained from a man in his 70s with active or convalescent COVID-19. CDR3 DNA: TGTGCCAGCAGCTTAGCCAGTCTCAACACAGATACGCAGTATTTT. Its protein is CASSLASLNTDTQYF.